This T cell receptor (beta chain) stems from a study of tumor-infiltrating lymphocytes in primary liver carcinoma. Study overall: Tumors were staged T1-T3 N0M0 and measured 4.2 to 10 cm across.

Production of TCR beta cDNA used 400 to 600 ng total RNA together with a constant-region primer. Three-round nested multiplex PCR performed with slightly modified ARM-PCR produced the TCR beta libraries. Primers for the first two PCR rounds were TRBV1-TRBV30 forward primers and a C-beta reverse primer (about 11 cycles per round). Using its own MiXCR run on the multiplex PCR reads, TCRdb lists one record per CDR3 protein. There are approximately 190,000 distinct CDR3 sequences in the sample; about 85% occur only once, and less than 20% lies in the top ten. Study conclusions and caveats: Tumor region pairs outstripped tumor-adjacent and tumor-blood pairs in overlap. A significantly higher top-250-clone fraction was found in tumors than in blood (p = 0.039).

This clonotype has only one observation. The antigen is undetermined. Trimming shortened V by 7 bases and J by 10 bases, and 20 bases separated the two germline ends. Germline CDR1 SQVTM, CDR2 ANQGSEA. The CDR3 loop spans 13 amino acids. Unsorted bulk tissue, about 20-32 mg of it, served as the source for co-extraction of RNA and DNA. The source material was tumor tissue from primary liver carcinoma. This TCR came from a man in his forties or fifties with primary liver carcinoma and hepatitis B virus infection. The chain recombines TRBV29-1 with TRBJ2-1; D unresolved. Here the CDR3 DNA reads TGCAGCGACGCCCGGTACTTCACGATGGAGCAGTTCTTC. This encodes CSDARYFTMEQFF.